Each of the 20 T cell receptor beta chains below was sequenced from the same sample in a study of blood T cell repertoires in COVID-19. Assay: immunoSEQ multiplex PCR; the TCRdb copy retains only in-frame clones and omits some. The sample has 350,000 to 400,000 clones, about 90% seen once. Sequencing was performed on PBMCs or T cells enriched from blood (not recorded which). Receptors were obtained from a woman in her thirties who had recovered from COVID-19.

The chain is built from TRBV19 and TRBJ2-7; TRBD2 is a possible D gene (5 bases). The CDR3 is 15 residues long. Germline assignment: CDR1 LNHDA and CDR2 SQIVND (reference sequence). V was pared by 4 bases and J by 2 bases, with 15 bases between. Here the CDR3 DNA reads TGTGCCAGTAGTACGACCTTGGGGAGAGCCTACGAGCAGTACTTC. This gives the protein CASSTTLGRAYEQYF.

CDR3 in amino acids: CASSPTGPNEKLFF. CDR3 in DNA: TGTGCCAGCTCCCCCACAGGGCCTAATGAAAAACTGTTTTTT. This rearrangement joins TRBV18 to TRBJ1-4; D may be TRBD1 (6 bases). This CDR3 region has 14 residues. Germline values: CDR1 KGHSH, CDR2 LQKENI. Deletions cut 6 bases from V and 3 bases from J, with 11 bases between.

The chain recombines TRBV28 with TRBJ2-5; TRBD2 is a possible D gene (7 bases). The V gene's germline CDR1 is MDHEN and CDR2 SYDVKM. This CDR3 comprises 17 residues. V was cut by 3 bases and J by 3 bases, with 20 bases left in between. The CDR3 DNA follows: TGTGCCAGCAGTTTCCTTCGCGGAGGGGGGGTTAAAGAGACCCAGTACTTC. Residues: CASSFLRGGGVKETQYF. Drawing the rest from reference TRBV28 and TRBJ2-5, the complete variable domain is DVKVTQSSRYLVKRTGEKVFLECVQDMDHENMFWYRQDPGLGLRLIYFSYDVKMKEKGDIPEGYSVSREKKERFSLILESASTNQTSMYLCASSFLRGGGVKETQYFGPGTRLLVL.

This chain joins TRBV3-1 (or the pseudogene TRBV3-2) and TRBJ2-1; 13 bases are shared with TRBD2. This CDR3 has 16 residues. The J segment lost 10 bases and the V segment lost 0 bases, leaving 6 bases of the junction unmatched. The germline gives CDR1 LGHDT, CDR2 YNNKEL (reference sequence). The CDR3 is CASSQELGLAGREQFF. In DNA, the CDR3 is TGTGCCAGCAGCCAAGAATTGGGACTAGCGGGGCGGGAGCAGTTCTTC.

This sequence joins TRBV28 and TRBJ1-2; possible D gene TRBD1, 6 bases. Per germline, CDR1 MDHEN and CDR2 SYDVKM. CDR3 length: 12 residues. Trimming took 6 bases from V and 13 from J, leaving 18 bases between them. The CDR3 region has the DNA TGTGCCAGCAGCATCTCGGGACAAACGCCCACCTTC. Amino acids: CASSISGQTPTF.

In the case of this clone: One junction end disagrees with the germline gene, perhaps due to a read error. The chain carries TRBV27 and TRBJ2-1; tentatively, D is TRBD1 (5 bases). CDR3 size: 17 residues. The germline gives CDR1 MNHEY, CDR2 SMNVEV (reference sequence). CDR3 loop: CAPGPPQKGNGYNEQFF. In DNA form, the CDR3 reads TGCGCCCCCGGCCCCCCACAAAAGGGGAATGGGTACAATGAGCAGTTCTTC.

The CDR3 DNA is TGCGCCAGCAGCGTGGAGGGAGCTGGAAACACCATATATTTT. It specifies CASSVEGAGNTIYF. This chain uses TRBV5-1 with TRBJ1-3; D is unresolved. With 4 bases removed from V and 2 bases from J, the gap between germline ends came to 10 bases. This CDR3 has 14 residues. Germline assignment: CDR1 SGHRS and CDR2 YFSETQ.

J is TRBJ2-7 and V is TRBV13, with TRBD2 identical over 11 bases. The V and J ends lost 0 bases and 4 bases, in that order; junction bases with no gene match: 5. The CDR3 has 16 amino acids. Per germline, CDR1 PRHDT and CDR2 FYEKMQ (reference sequence). This chain's CDR3 is CASSLGSGGASYEQYF. For the CDR3, the DNA is TGTGCCAGCAGCTTAGGTAGCGGGGGGGCTTCTTACGAGCAGTACTTC.

This chain joins TRBV7-2 and TRBJ2-3; weak D call: TRBD2 (6 bases). There are 14 residues in the CDR3. The V end lost 5 bases, the J end lost 4 bases, and 13 bases lay between the germline ends. Germline CDR1 reads SGHTA; CDR2 reads FQGNSA. The CDR3 DNA reads as TGTGCCAGCAGCCCTCTCGGGGGAGCAGATACGCAGTATTTT. This sequence encodes CASSPLGGADTQYF. The full variable domain, completed using reference TRBV7-2 and TRBJ2-3, is GAGVSQSPSNKVTEKGKDVELRCDPISGHTALYWYRQSLGQGLEFLIYFQGNSAPDKSGLPSDRFSAERTGGSVSTLTIQRTQQEDSAVYLCASSPLGGADTQYFGPGTRLTVL.

V is TRBV7-2 and J is TRBJ2-7; 11 bases align to TRBD2. J was trimmed by 2 bases and V by 2 bases; bases with no gene match: 2. The CDR3 extends over 15 amino acids. Germline assignment: CDR1 SGHTA and CDR2 FQGNSA. The CDR3 reads CASSLLAGGPYEQYF. As DNA, the CDR3 is TGTGCCAGCAGCTTACTAGCGGGGGGACCCTACGAGCAGTACTTC.

This clone was picked up one time. The rearrangement uses TRBV29-1 and TRBJ1-2; weak D call: TRBD1 (6 bases). This CDR3 comprises 12 residues. V shed 6 bases and J shed 6 bases, with 14 bases lying between them. CDR1 and CDR2 (germline): SQVTM, ANQGSEA. The CDR3 is CSVGHAGDGYTF. The CDR3 DNA reads as TGCAGCGTGGGGCACGCAGGGGATGGCTACACCTTC.

The chain has TRBV18 and TRBJ1-3; D is unclear. The CDR3 has 15 amino acids. With 4 bases removed from V and 0 bases from J, the gap between germline ends came to 10 bases. Germline V gene sequence: CDR1 KGHSH, CDR2 LQKENI. The CDR3 DNA is TGTGCCAGCTCACAGAAGCTTTACTCTGGAAACACCATATATTTT. Translating it yields CASSQKLYSGNTIYF.

J is TRBJ2-2 and V is TRBV23-1, with 7 bases lining up with TRBD1. TRBV23-1 is recorded as an ORF, its role being uncertain. The CDR3 spans 16 residues. The V gene end was trimmed by 5 bases and the J gene end by 0 bases; junction bases not matched to a gene: 6. CDR3 nucleotides: TGCGCCAGCAGTAGAGACAGGGTTGCGAACACCGGGGAGCTGTTTTTT. This codes for CASSRDRVANTGELFF.

The V and J genes are TRBV2 and TRBJ1-4; D gene unclear. Per germline, CDR1 SNHLY and CDR2 FYNNEI. The CDR3 consists of 13 residues. Deletions cut 6 bases from V and 4 bases from J, with 9 bases between. CDR3 coding DNA: TGTGCCAGCAGGGAGGGTTTTAATGAAAAACTGTTTTTT. This sequence encodes CASREGFNEKLFF.

This chain joins TRBV5-4 and TRBJ2-7, with TRBD1 matching 9 bases. CDR1 is SGHNT, CDR2 YYREEE, per germline (reference sequence). The CDR3 runs 14 residues. The J segment lost 5 bases and the V segment lost 5 bases, leaving 8 bases of the junction unmatched. The CDR3: CASSEGTGSHEQYF. The CDR3, as DNA: TGTGCCAGCAGTGAAGGGACAGGGTCCCACGAGCAGTACTTC.

V usage is TRBV11-3 and J usage is TRBJ2-2; D may be TRBD2 (6 bases). The CDR3 spans 16 residues. Germline V gene sequence: CDR1 SGHNT, CDR2 YENEEA. Trimming removed 0 bases at V and 5 bases at J, with 13 bases between. CDR3 sequence reads: CASSLDGGVGTGELFF. In nucleotides, the CDR3 is TGTGCCAGCAGCTTAGATGGAGGGGTAGGAACCGGGGAGCTGTTTTTT.

This clone was found once. CDR3 sequence: CASSLDARGYEQYF. The DNA of the CDR3 is TGTGCCAGCAGCTTAGATGCCAGGGGCTACGAGCAGTACTTC. The chain is built from TRBV11-2 and TRBJ2-7, with D tentatively TRBD1 (6 bases). Trimming removed 0 bases from V and 3 bases from J, with 9 bases in between. The germline V gene encodes CDR1 SGHAT and CDR2 FQNNGV. This CDR3 has 14 residues.

The chain couples TRBV10-3 to TRBJ1-1; a possible D gene is TRBD1 (6 bases). The CDR3 runs to 14 residues. Trimming removed 3 bases from V and 1 base from J, with 9 bases in between. The germline CDR1 and CDR2 sequences are ENHRY and SYGVKD. CDR3 amino acids: CAISETGSNTEAFF. CDR3 nucleotides: TGTGCCATCAGTGAAACAGGGTCGAACACTGAAGCTTTCTTT.

The chain carries TRBV11-2 and TRBJ2-3; 13 bases match TRBD2. The CDR3 extends over 17 amino acids. The ends lost 5 bases at V and 2 bases at J; junction bases unmatched: 7. In germline, CDR1 is SGHAT, CDR2 FQNNGV. The CDR3 sequence is CASSPGTSGDYTDTQYF. CDR3 coding DNA: TGTGCCAGCAGCCCAGGGACTAGCGGGGATTACACAGATACGCAGTATTTT.

This chain joins TRBV7-3 and TRBJ1-2, with 10 positions matching TRBD1. Trimming took 5 bases from V and 7 from J; bases not matched to a gene: 4. This CDR3 comprises 13 residues. Germline V gives CDR1 SGHTA, CDR2 FQGTGA. The CDR3 bases are TGTGCCAGCAGCGAGGGGACAGGGGTTGGCTACACCTTC. Its protein product is CASSEGTGVGYTF. The full variable domain, its missing parts supplied by reference TRBV7-3 and TRBJ1-2, is GAGVSQTPSNKVTEKGKYVELRCDPISGHTALYWYRQSLGQGPEFLIYFQGTGAADDSGLPNDRFFAVRPEGSVSTLKIQRTERGDSAVYLCASSEGTGVGYTFGSGTRLTVV.